Here is one T cell receptor (beta chain) with its context. Germline loops: CDR1 SGHDT, CDR2 YYEEEE. The V gene lost 4 bases and the J gene lost 2 bases, with 25 bases spanning the gap. This CDR3 is 18 amino acids long. The sample originates from a study of cytomegalovirus exposure and HLA in healthy donors. Study-wide background: Membership in the Caucasian-associated ancestry cluster was found for about four fifths of 300 to 400 genotyped donors.

The PCR contained 60 Vbeta and 13 Jbeta primers. Sequencing was performed with immunoSEQ multiplex PCR; in TCRdb, only in-frame clones are kept and a portion is missing. The sample yields approximately 130,000 clones, around 75% seen once. This chain connects TRBV5-6 to TRBJ2-7, with a tentative D call TRBD2 (5 bases). Sequenced: PBMCs. This clonotype was obtained from a man younger than 45 in good health and CMV-seronegative. In DNA form, the CDR3 reads TGTGCCAGCAGCCGCTGGACTCCCTACCCACTCAAAACCTACGAGCAGTACTTC. Protein product: CASSRWTPYPLKTYEQYF.